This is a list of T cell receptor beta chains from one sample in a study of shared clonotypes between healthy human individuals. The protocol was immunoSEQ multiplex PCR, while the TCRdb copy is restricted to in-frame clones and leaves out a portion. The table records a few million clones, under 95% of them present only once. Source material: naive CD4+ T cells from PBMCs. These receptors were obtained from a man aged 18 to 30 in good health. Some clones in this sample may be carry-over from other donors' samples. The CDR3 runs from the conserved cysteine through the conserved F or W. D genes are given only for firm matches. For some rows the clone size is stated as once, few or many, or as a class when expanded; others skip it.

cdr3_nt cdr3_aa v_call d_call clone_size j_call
TGTGCCAGCAGCTTTTGGGGGAGCGGGGCCAACGTCCTGACTTTC CASSFWGSGANVLTF TRBV7-9 - - TRBJ2-6
TGTGCCAGTGGGAAGTGGGGGACCGGCCCCGAGCAGTACTTC CASGKWGTGPEQYF TRBV6-5 - - TRBJ2-7
TGTGCCAGCAGTGACCCTACCAGAGGGTCTACGCCCCCCTACGAGCAGTACTTC CASSDPTRGSTPPYEQYF TRBV6-4 - - TRBJ2-7
TGTGCCAGCAGCTTATTCGGGCAGGCGAATGAAAAACTGTTTTTT CASSLFGQANEKLFF TRBV7-3 - - TRBJ1-4
TGTGCCAGCACCCCAAGGCCGACGAGTACTGAAGCTTTCTTT CASTPRPTSTEAFF TRBV2 - - TRBJ1-1
TGTGCCAGCAGCTTAGGGACAGGGCAGTACACTGAAGCTTTCTTT CASSLGTGQYTEAFF TRBV7-8 TRBD1 - TRBJ1-1
TGTGCCAGCAGCTTAGATACAGGGGCTGAAGCTTTCTTT CASSLDTGAEAFF TRBV11-3 TRBD1 few TRBJ1-1
TGCGCCAGCAGCCTAAGGACTAGCGGGAACACAGATACGCAGTATTTT CASSLRTSGNTDTQYF TRBV5-1 TRBD2 - TRBJ2-3
TGTGCCAGCAGCGCGGAAGGTTTCTCTGGAAACACCATATATTTT CASSAEGFSGNTIYF TRBV9 - - TRBJ1-3
TGCGCCAGCAGCGTGCTAGCGGGAGGCTCCGAAAATGAGCAGTTCTTC CASSVLAGGSENEQFF TRBV5-1 TRBD2 - TRBJ2-1
TGCGCCAGCAGCCCCGACCGGGACAGTTTGGCCTATGGCTACACCTTC CASSPDRDSLAYGYTF TRBV5-1 TRBD1 - TRBJ1-2
TGTGCCAGCACCGCGGGACAAGTCTATGGCTACACCTTC CASTAGQVYGYTF TRBV2 - few TRBJ1-2
TGTGCCAGCAGCGCCCGACCGGAAAACACTGAAGCTTTCTTT CASSARPENTEAFF TRBV9 - - TRBJ1-1
TGTGCCAGCAGCTTGAGGCCTTGGGACAGGGGACTGAATAGCAATCAGCCCCAGCATTTT CASSLRPWDRGLNSNQPQHF TRBV7-6 TRBD1 - TRBJ1-5
TGTGCCATCAGTGAGACAGACAGGGGGAGAAATGAGCAGTTCTTC CAISETDRGRNEQFF TRBV10-3 TRBD1 - TRBJ2-1
TGTGCCAGTAGTGCTATAGCGGGAGGGCCCTACAATGAGCAGTTCTTC CASSAIAGGPYNEQFF TRBV19 TRBD2 - TRBJ2-1
TGTGCCAGCAGTTTACGACAGGCCCCAGGCAATCAGCCCCAGCATTTT CASSLRQAPGNQPQHF TRBV6-5 - - TRBJ1-5
TGTGCCAGTAGAGGGGGGGCGCGCACCGGGGAGCTGTTTTTT CASRGGARTGELFF TRBV2 - - TRBJ2-2
TGCGCCAGCAGCTTGGAAGGACAGCATCGGTTGCAGGGTTCACCCCTCCACTTT CASSLEGQHRLQGSPLHF TRBV5-1 - - TRBJ1-6
TGTGCCAGCAGCTGGGAGAGAGGTGTCAGGGGTAGCTACGAGCAGTACTTC CASSWERGVRGSYEQYF TRBV5-8 - - TRBJ2-7
TGTGCCAGCAGCTTAAGGCACGGGACTAGCGGGAGCGCAGATACGCAGTATTTT CASSLRHGTSGSADTQYF TRBV7-2 TRBD2 - TRBJ2-3
TGTGCCACCAGCGGATTCATAGCCAAAAACATTCAGTACTTC CATSGFIAKNIQYF TRBV15 - once TRBJ2-4
TGCGCCAGCAGTTGGACAGGCCCGAATGAAAAACTGTTTTTT CASSWTGPNEKLFF TRBV5-1 TRBD1 - TRBJ1-4
TGCAGCGTGGGACTAGCGTACAATGAGCAGTTCTTC CSVGLAYNEQFF TRBV29-1 TRBD2 - TRBJ2-1
TGCAGCGTTGTCGGTCTACTTAACACCGGGGAGCTGTTTTTT CSVVGLLNTGELFF TRBV29-1 - - TRBJ2-2
TGTGCCAGCAGTGAGACCGGGACAGGGTCCTACGAGCAGTACTTC CASSETGTGSYEQYF TRBV28 TRBD1 - TRBJ2-7
TGCGCCAGCAGCCAAGGGGGACTAGCTGCCTACAATGAGCAGTTCTTC CASSQGGLAAYNEQFF TRBV4-1 TRBD2 once TRBJ2-1
TGTGCCAGCAGCGTAGCCTCGGGGGCTAAAGGCTACACCTTC CASSVASGAKGYTF TRBV9 - - TRBJ1-2
TGTGCCAGCAGCCTCTATGAGGGACTAGCGAACAATGAGCAGTTCTTC CASSLYEGLANNEQFF TRBV7-9 TRBD2 - TRBJ2-1
TGTGCCAGCAGTGAAGACAGTAGCAATCAGCCCCAGCATTTT CASSEDSSNQPQHF TRBV2 - - TRBJ1-5
TGCGCCAGCAGCTTGACGAGTACAGCGGGAGTCGGGGAGACCCAGTACTTC CASSLTSTAGVGETQYF TRBV5-1 TRBD2 - TRBJ2-5
TGCGCCAGCAGCTTCGTCCTGTCCTACAATGAGCAGTTCTTC CASSFVLSYNEQFF TRBV5-1 - - TRBJ2-1
TGCGCCAGCAGCTTGGTTGTGGGCTCCTACAATGAGCAGTTCTTC CASSLVVGSYNEQFF TRBV5-1 - - TRBJ2-1
TGTGCCAGCAAAACTAGCGGGAGTAGCGATGAGCAGTTCTTC CASKTSGSSDEQFF TRBV9 TRBD2 once TRBJ2-1
TGCGCCAGCAGCCAAGAGGTTGGACAGTCCTATGGCTACACCTTC CASSQEVGQSYGYTF TRBV4-3 - - TRBJ1-2
TGCGCCAGCAGCTTGTTGGCCCGAAACACCGGGGAGCTGTTTTTT CASSLLARNTGELFF TRBV5-1 - - TRBJ2-2
TGTGCCAGCAGCGCCGAGGGGGGACTCATTAGGAAGGGCTACACCTTC CASSAEGGLIRKGYTF TRBV9 - - TRBJ1-2
TGTGCCAGCAGTTGGTCCCAGGGCGAGGGCATTCAGTACTTC CASSWSQGEGIQYF TRBV6-6 - - TRBJ2-4
TGTGCCAGCAGATCTCTATCGTGGGGAAACACCATATATTTT CASRSLSWGNTIYF TRBV6-6 - - TRBJ1-3
TGTGCCAGCAGCTTAGTATATCGCATTAGCAATCAGCCCCAGCATTTT CASSLVYRISNQPQHF TRBV7-8 - - TRBJ1-5
TGTGCCAGCAGGAAGGGGTACGAGCAGTACTTC CASRKGYEQYF TRBV27 - - TRBJ2-7
TGTGCCAGCAGCCCCCGGTCGGTAGGGTGGTTTGTGGACGAGCAGTACTTC CASSPRSVGWFVDEQYF TRBV9 - - TRBJ2-7
TGTGCCAGCAGCCATCCCGGTGCTGGCTACACCTTC CASSHPGAGYTF TRBV11-3 - - TRBJ1-2
TGCGCCAGCAGCTTGGCCGCACCGGGAGAGACCCAGTACTTC CASSLAAPGETQYF TRBV5-1 - - TRBJ2-5
TGTGCCAGCACCACGGGACGGAGCTCCTACGAGCAGTACTTC CASTTGRSSYEQYF TRBV28 - - TRBJ2-7
TGTGCCAGCAGCGGGATAGAGACGGGCGTAATGAACTTC CASSGIETGVMNF TRBV7-2 - once TRBJ2-7
TGCGCCAGCAGCTGGGGCCGGCCCCCGCGTGACATTCAGTACTTC CASSWGRPPRDIQYF TRBV5-1 - - TRBJ2-4
TGTGCCAGCAGTTTGGGACAGGGTTTGGGGACTAGCAATCAGCCCCAGCATTTT CASSLGQGLGTSNQPQHF TRBV28 TRBD1 - TRBJ1-5
TGTGCCAGCTCACCACTCCTAGCGGGAGGCAATGAGCAGTTCTTC CASSPLLAGGNEQFF TRBV18 TRBD2 - TRBJ2-1
TGTGCCAGCAGCCAAGGACTAGCGGGAAATAATGAGCAGTTCTTC CASSQGLAGNNEQFF TRBV7-2 TRBD2 - TRBJ2-1
TGCGCCAGCAGCGCCGGGACAGCAACTAATGAAAAACTGTTTTTT CASSAGTATNEKLFF TRBV5-1 TRBD1 - TRBJ1-4
TGTGCCAGCAGTTTCCTCGGGAAGAATAGCAATCAGCCCCAGCATTTT CASSFLGKNSNQPQHF TRBV28 - - TRBJ1-5
TGTGCCAGCTCAACGACAGGGGTTCGATCCTACGAGCAGTACTTC CASSTTGVRSYEQYF TRBV18 TRBD1 - TRBJ2-7
TGCGCCAGCAGCCAAGTACCCGGGAAGGGGAAGTTGAGGTTGAAAAAACTGTTTTTT CASSQVPGKGKLRLKKLFF TRBV4-1 - - TRBJ1-4
TGTGCCAGCAGCTTAGGACTAGTTAGTCAGGAGACCCAGTACTTC CASSLGLVSQETQYF TRBV13 - - TRBJ2-5
TGTGCCTGGAGCCAAAGAGGTGAAAAACTGTTTTTT CAWSQRGEKLFF TRBV30 - - TRBJ1-4
TGTGCCAGTAGCCATCCCCGGGCAGCAAAACTGAACACTGAAGCTTTCTTT CASSHPRAAKLNTEAFF TRBV19 - - TRBJ1-1
TGTGCCACCAGCAGAGTACTTACAGGGCCCGCTGTGGGCTACACCTTC CATSRVLTGPAVGYTF TRBV15 - - TRBJ1-2